A single sample gave rise to the 32 T cell receptor beta chains below, sequenced in a study of blood T cell repertoires in COVID-19. The assay was immunoSEQ multiplex PCR, and TCRdb's table has in-frame clones only and misses some. Of under 250,000 clones listed, around 90% are singletons. Sequenced: peripheral blood. The receptors stem from a man aged 25 to 45 with COVID-19, enrolled during active disease.

Of note for this clone: The sample has other DNA sequences that encode this CDR3 too. This chain joins TRBV5-1 and TRBJ2-3; tentative D call: TRBD2 (6 bases). This CDR3 spans 12 amino acids. The germline gives CDR1 SGHRS, CDR2 YFSETQ. Trimming left V 2 bases short and J 5 bases short, with 6 bases between. This CDR3 reads CASSLAGDTQYF. CDR3 sequence (DNA): TGCGCCAGCAGCTTAGCGGGAGATACGCAGTATTTT.

The CDR3 bases are TGCGCCAGCAGCTTGGATCAGTCCCCTGGAAACACCATATATTTT. It translates to CASSLDQSPGNTIYF. This sequence joins TRBV5-1 and TRBJ1-3; D uncertain. The V gene lost 0 bases and the J gene lost 2 bases, with 9 bases spanning the gap. This CDR3 comprises 15 residues. Per the germline V gene, CDR1 is SGHRS and CDR2 is YFSETQ.

This chain joins TRBV6-5 and TRBJ1-2; 7 bases map to TRBD1. CDR1 is MNHEY and CDR2 is SVGAGI in the germline V gene. The V segment lost 6 bases and the J segment 1 base; nucleotides outside the gene matches: 8. The CDR3 has 15 residues. This CDR3 is CASSASAGGNYGYTF. CDR3 nucleotides: TGTGCCAGCAGCGCCTCGGCAGGGGGTAACTATGGCTACACCTTC.

This clone appeared a few times. As DNA, the CDR3 is TGTGCCATCAGTGCGGTAAATCAGCCCCAGCATTTT. Translated: CAISAVNQPQHF. The chain links TRBV10-3 to TRBJ1-5; the D is unclear. In germline, CDR1 is ENHRY, CDR2 SYGVKD. V was pared by 4 bases and J by 4 bases, with 5 bases between. The CDR3 contains 12 residues.

The J gene is TRBJ1-1, the V gene TRBV9; tentatively, D is TRBD1 (5 bases). From germline, CDR1 is SGDLS and CDR2 YYNGEE. The CDR3 length is 13 residues. The germline V and J ends were trimmed by 3 bases and 5 bases, with 11 bases remaining between them. The CDR3 loop is CASSGGEGTEAFF. The CDR3 DNA sequence: TGTGCCAGCAGCGGAGGGGAGGGGACTGAAGCTTTCTTT.

The chain uses TRBV5-1 and TRBJ2-3, with 13 nucleotides matching TRBD2. The CDR3 runs 17 residues. CDR1 and CDR2 (germline): SGHRS, YFSETQ. Losses at the gene ends were 4 bases for V and 2 bases for J; bases not matched to a gene: 7. The CDR3 DNA sequence: TGCGCCAGCAGCGACGGGACTAGCGGGGCACTCACAGATACGCAGTATTTT. Translating gives CASSDGTSGALTDTQYF. Complete variable domain (other parts from reference TRBV5-1 and TRBJ2-3): KAGVTQTPRYLIKTRGQQVTLSCSPISGHRSVSWYQQTPGQGLQFLFEYFSETQRNKGNFPGRFSGRQFSNSRSEMNVSTLELGDSALYLCASSDGTSGALTDTQYFGPGTRLTVL.

The chain joins TRBV2 to TRBJ2-1, with TRBD2 identical over 13 bases. V trimming: 6 bases; J trimming: 9 bases; junction bases outside the gene matches: 8. This CDR3 comprises 15 residues. CDR1 and CDR2 from the germline V gene are SNHLY and FYNNEI. This CDR3 reads CASRGGTSGDGEQFF. CDR3 bases: TGTGCCAGCAGAGGGGGGACTAGCGGGGACGGTGAGCAGTTCTTC.

This clone was seen more than once but under ten times. This chain connects TRBV4-1 to TRBJ2-3; 8 bases fit TRBD2. The CDR3 runs to 16 residues. V trimming: 0 bases; J trimming: 5 bases; junction bases outside the gene matches: 7. Per the germline V gene, CDR1 is MGHRA and CDR2 is YSYEKL. CDR3 sequence reads: CASSQEEAGVRDTQYF. In nucleotides, the CDR3 is TGCGCCAGCAGCCAAGAGGAAGCGGGGGTGAGAGATACGCAGTATTTT.

The chain links TRBV7-9 to TRBJ1-1, with a possible D match to TRBD1 (5 bases). The V and J ends lost 5 bases and 0 bases respectively, with 10 bases between them. Germline V gene data show CDR1 as SEHNR and CDR2 as FQNEAQ (reference sequence). This CDR3 comprises 14 residues. The CDR3 reads CASSTRTLNTEAFF. CDR3 nucleotide sequence: TGTGCCAGCAGCACCAGGACATTGAACACTGAAGCTTTCTTT.

V is TRBV20-1 and J is TRBJ2-2, with a tentative D call TRBD2 (5 bases). V dropped 3 bases and J dropped 2 bases, with 7 bases sitting between them. The CDR3 is 13 residues long. Germline-derived CDR1 and CDR2 are DFQATT and SNEGSKA (reference sequence). The CDR3 protein is CSASRGNTGELFF. The CDR3 DNA reads TGCAGTGCTAGTCGGGGAAACACCGGGGAGCTGTTTTTT.

This clone was detected once. CDR3 in amino acids: CASSQAEGGYGYTF. In nucleotides, the CDR3 is TGTGCCAGCAGCCAAGCGGAAGGGGGCTATGGCTACACCTTC. V and J are TRBV3-1 (or the pseudogene TRBV3-2) and TRBJ1-2; weak D call: TRBD1 (6 bases). The CDR3 covers 14 residues. V lost 1 base and J 4 bases, leaving 10 bases between the germline ends. Per the germline V gene, CDR1 is LGHDT and CDR2 is YNNKEL (reference sequence).

CDR3 sequence: CATSDYFLFSALTYEQYF. The CDR3 DNA reads as TGTGCCACCAGTGATTATTTCTTGTTTTCGGCACTAACCTACGAGCAGTACTTC. The chain has TRBV24-1 and TRBJ2-7; D gene uncertain. The CDR3 loop spans 18 amino acids. Looked up from germline, CDR1 is KGHDR and CDR2 is SFDVKD. Trimming took off 2 bases at V and 2 bases at J, with 21 bases between the two ends.

This clone occurred a few times. The chain recombines TRBV7-9 with TRBJ1-1, with TRBD1 matching 7 bases. Per germline, CDR1 SEHNR and CDR2 FQNEAQ (reference sequence). The CDR3 loop spans 14 amino acids. The J segment lost 0 bases and the V segment lost 5 bases, leaving 3 bases of the junction unmatched. The CDR3 DNA reads TGTGCCAGCAGCGCCGGGACAGTGAACACTGAAGCTTTCTTT. Encoded protein: CASSAGTVNTEAFF.

Worth noting for this clone: Other nucleotide sequences from this sample produce the same CDR3. The chain recombines TRBV6-5 with TRBJ1-5; D gene uncertain. The germline V and J ends were trimmed by 5 bases and 6 bases, with 8 bases remaining between them. The CDR3 has 12 residues. Germline-derived CDR1 and CDR2 are MNHEY and SVGAGI. CDR3 bases: TGTGCCAGCAGTCCCCCGGGTCAGCCCCAGCATTTT. Translation gives CASSPPGQPQHF.

The rearrangement uses TRBV19 and TRBJ1-1; 7 nucleotides agree with TRBD1. V trimming: 8 bases; J trimming: 2 bases; junction bases outside the gene matches: 5. Germline CDR1 LNHDA, CDR2 SQIVND (reference sequence). The CDR3 extends over 13 amino acids. CDR3: CASGGTVNTEAFF. The CDR3 nucleotides are TGTGCCAGTGGGGGGACAGTTAACACTGAAGCTTTCTTT.

This clone was recorded only once. This chain links TRBV13 with TRBJ2-3, with 16 bases matching TRBD2. Germline V lookup: CDR1 PRHDT, CDR2 FYEKMQ (reference sequence). CDR3 length equals 16 residues. The ends lost 5 bases at V and 12 bases at J; junction bases unmatched: 11. CDR3 sequence: CASSQTHGTSGGAQYF. The CDR3 region has the DNA TGTGCCAGCAGCCAGACCCACGGGACTAGCGGGGGGGCCCAGTATTTT. The full variable domain, in which reference TRBV13 and TRBJ2-3 provide the parts outside the CDR3, is AAGVIQSPRHLIKEKRETATLKCYPIPRHDTVYWYQQGPGQDPQFLISFYEKMQSDKGSIPDRFSAQQFSDYHSELNMSSLELGDSALYFCASSQTHGTSGGAQYFGPGTRLTVL.

The chain uses TRBV7-6 and TRBJ2-3, with 7 bases identical to TRBD1. The CDR3 has 15 residues. Germline trimming cut 0 bases from V and 4 bases from J; bases unmatched to any gene: 4. The V gene's germline CDR1 is SGHVS and CDR2 FNYEAQ. The CDR3 loop reads CASSLAPDRSDTQYF. DNA of the CDR3: TGTGCCAGCAGCTTAGCACCGGACAGGTCAGATACGCAGTATTTT.

The gene calls are TRBV30 and TRBJ1-6, with D unclear. CDR3 length equals 15 residues. Per the germline V gene, CDR1 is GTSNPN and CDR2 is SVGIG (reference sequence). Between the trimmed V and J ends, which lost 3 bases and 7 bases, there was a span of 16 bases. CDR3 loop: CAWSPTGPRNSPLHF. In nucleotides, the CDR3 is TGTGCCTGGAGCCCAACTGGGCCGCGAAATTCACCCCTCCACTTT.

The chain couples TRBV29-1 to TRBJ1-1, with TRBD1 identical over 8 bases. The CDR3 has 13 residues. Germline V gene data show CDR1 as SQVTM and CDR2 as ANQGSEA. The ends lost 6 bases at V and 1 base at J; junction bases unmatched: 4. CDR3 bases: TGCAGCGTAATGACAGGGGAGAACACTGAAGCTTTCTTT. This gives the protein CSVMTGENTEAFF.

V and J are TRBV4-1 and TRBJ1-2, with D hard to call. Trimming stripped 0 bases from V and 4 bases from J, with 12 bases between. The CDR3 has 15 residues. Germline V gene sequence: CDR1 MGHRA, CDR2 YSYEKL. CDR3 sequence: CASSQDIGGLYGYTF. CDR3 DNA sequence: TGCGCCAGCAGCCAAGATATTGGAGGGCTCTATGGCTACACCTTC.

V usage is TRBV5-1 and J usage is TRBJ1-5, with D maybe TRBD1 (5 bases). V was shortened by 1 base and J by 5 bases, with 7 bases between the two germline ends. The CDR3 is 13 residues long. In germline, CDR1 is SGHRS, CDR2 YFSETQ. CDR3 sequence: CASSLRGDQPQHF. DNA for the CDR3: TGCGCCAGCAGCTTGCGGGGGGATCAGCCCCAGCATTTT.

This clone has just one count. This chain uses TRBV14 with TRBJ2-2; perhaps TRBD2 as D (7 bases). V was pared by 4 bases and J by 0 bases, with 12 bases between. CDR1 and CDR2 from the germline V gene are SGHDN and FVKESK. This CDR3 region has 16 residues. CDR3: CASSLTGGANTGELFF. The CDR3 nucleotides read TGTGCCAGCAGCCTCACGGGGGGCGCGAACACCGGGGAGCTGTTTTTT.

The V gene is TRBV10-3, the J gene TRBJ1-1; D possibly corresponds to TRBD1 (6 bases). The CDR3 runs 16 residues. V lost 3 bases, J lost 0 bases, and 14 bases lay in between. Germline V gene data show CDR1 as ENHRY and CDR2 as SYGVKD. The CDR3: CAISDYDRTMNTEAFF. CDR3 DNA sequence: TGTGCCATCAGTGATTACGACAGGACCATGAACACTGAAGCTTTCTTT.

This chain links TRBV5-1 with TRBJ2-7, with a tentative D call TRBD1 (5 bases). The V gene lost 0 bases and the J gene lost 0 bases, with 19 bases spanning the gap. The germline V gene has CDR1 SGHRS and CDR2 YFSETQ. The CDR3 is 18 residues long. The chain's CDR3 is CASSLATGGRASSYEQYF. The CDR3 DNA sequence: TGCGCCAGCAGCTTGGCTACAGGTGGAAGGGCCAGCTCCTACGAGCAGTACTTC. Variable domain in full (rest from reference TRBV5-1 and TRBJ2-7): KAGVTQTPRYLIKTRGQQVTLSCSPISGHRSVSWYQQTPGQGLQFLFEYFSETQRNKGNFPGRFSGRQFSNSRSEMNVSTLELGDSALYLCASSLATGGRASSYEQYFGPGTRLTVT.

The chain combines TRBV5-1 with TRBJ1-2; TRBD1 matches 8 bases. This CDR3 is 21 amino acids long. The germline V gene encodes CDR1 SGHRS and CDR2 YFSETQ. V lost 0 bases to trimming and J lost 4 bases; unmatched junction nucleotides: 23. The CDR3 coding sequence is TGCGCCAGCAGCTTGGCTGACAGGGGTAATTTCAAAGACCAAGACCGCTATGGCTACACCTTC. Encoded protein: CASSLADRGNFKDQDRYGYTF.

The V call is TRBV12-5, the J call TRBJ2-7, with a weak D call TRBD2 (6 bases). Germline V gene sequence: CDR1 LGHNT, CDR2 FRNRAP. V was clipped by 2 bases and J by 2 bases, with 19 bases between them. This CDR3 comprises 17 residues. The CDR3 loop is CASGLMVAAALTYEQYF. DNA for the CDR3: TGTGCTAGTGGTTTGATGGTAGCGGCCGCCCTAACCTACGAGCAGTACTTC. The variable domain in full, with the rest retrieved from reference TRBV12-5 and TRBJ2-7, is DARVTQTPRHKVTEMGQEVTMRCQPILGHNTVFWYRQTMMQGLELLAYFRNRAPLDDSGMPKDRFSAEMPDATLATLKIQPSEPRDSAVYFCASGLMVAAALTYEQYFGPGTRLTVT.

This clone was seen once. The chain couples TRBV4-2 to TRBJ2-1; 8 bases are a match to TRBD2. With 1 base clipped from V and 4 bases from J, the junction kept 6 bases outside the gene matches. Germline lookup yields CDR1 LGHNA and CDR2 YNFKEQ. The CDR3 has 16 amino acids. DNA for the CDR3: TGTGCCAGCAGCCAAGCAACTAGCGGACCATACAATGAGCAGTTCTTC. Translation gives CASSQATSGPYNEQFF.

The chain combines TRBV5-6 with TRBJ1-3; TRBD1 matches at 7 bases. With 2 bases clipped from V and 7 bases from J, the junction kept 0 bases outside the gene matches. Looked up from germline, CDR1 is SGHDT and CDR2 is YYEEEE. This CDR3 has 12 residues. CDR3 in amino acids: CASSLQGNTIYF. The CDR3, as DNA: TGTGCCAGCAGCTTACAGGGGAACACCATATATTTT.

The V gene is TRBV5-4, the J gene TRBJ1-4; TRBD1 matches 9 bases. The germline V gene encodes CDR1 SGHNT and CDR2 YYREEE (reference sequence). V shed 4 bases and J 4 bases; nucleotides not matched to a gene: 8. CDR3 length: 16 amino acids. CDR3 nucleotide sequence: TGTGCCAGCAGCATGAAACAGGGGGCTCTTAATGAAAAACTGTTTTTT. It codes for CASSMKQGALNEKLFF.

The J gene is TRBJ2-1, the V gene TRBV5-1; TRBD1 matches 8 bases. From germline, CDR1 is SGHRS and CDR2 YFSETQ. The junction had 5 bases not matched to a gene; V was cut back by 4 bases and J by 8 bases. The CDR3 spans 13 residues. The CDR3 sequence is CASSPWTGHEQFF. The CDR3 nucleotides read TGCGCCAGCAGCCCTTGGACAGGGCATGAGCAGTTCTTC.

This chain links TRBV27 with TRBJ2-1; 10 bases fit TRBD2. Unmatched junction bases numbered 8, after V lost 9 bases and J lost 3 bases. The germline V gene has CDR1 MNHEY and CDR2 SMNVEV (reference sequence). The CDR3 covers 15 residues. The CDR3, as DNA: TGTGCCAGAACTAGCGGGGTTCCTCGCTACAATGAGCAGTTCTTC. It translates to CARTSGVPRYNEQFF.

The rearrangement uses TRBV7-9 and TRBJ2-7; 7 bases line up with TRBD1. The CDR3 has 16 amino acids. Germline lookup yields CDR1 SEHNR and CDR2 FQNEAQ (reference sequence). V dropped 3 bases and J dropped 3; count of bases not matched to a gene: 11. The CDR3: CASSLGRQGSLYEQYF. In nucleotides, the CDR3 is TGTGCCAGCAGCTTGGGCCGACAGGGCTCCCTCTACGAGCAGTACTTC.